The 18 T cell receptor beta chains listed next were all sequenced from one sample in a study of blood T cell repertoires in COVID-19. Produced via immunoSEQ multiplex PCR; TCRdb's table is partial and in-frame only. The sample shows about 180,000 clones, 85% to 90% of them seen only once. Material for sequencing was peripheral blood. Source of these receptors: a person between 70 and 80 years old with COVID-19, enrolled during active disease.

For the CDR3, the DNA is TGCGCCAGCAGCGCCGGGACTAGCGGGCTAGCCGGGGAGCTGTTTTTT. This translates into CASSAGTSGLAGELFF. The rearrangement joins TRBV5-1 to TRBJ2-2, with 12 bases fitting TRBD2. CDR3 size: 16 residues. After removal of 4 bases from V and 6 bases from J, the junction contained 7 bases not matched to a gene. Per germline, CDR1 SGHRS and CDR2 YFSETQ.

V usage is TRBV10-3 and J usage is TRBJ2-3; 9 nucleotides match TRBD1. With 7 bases clipped from V and 3 bases from J, the junction kept 8 bases outside the gene matches. The CDR3 length is 15 residues. Germline CDR1 reads ENHRY; CDR2 reads SYGVKD. The DNA for the CDR3 is TGTGCCATCACCCGGGACAGGGAAAGGACAGATACGCAGTATTTT. Protein product: CAITRDRERTDTQYF.

The chain uses TRBV6-5 and TRBJ1-3; possibly TRBD1 for D (5 bases). The CDR3 runs 14 residues. CDR1 and CDR2 from the germline V gene are MNHEY and SVGAGI. The V and J ends lost 7 bases and 0 bases respectively, with 10 bases between them. CDR3 protein: CASTAGLSGNTIYF. The CDR3 DNA follows: TGTGCCAGCACCGCGGGACTCTCTGGAAACACCATATATTTT.

The chain links TRBV15 to TRBJ1-6; D call uncertain. V shed 6 bases and J shed 9 bases, with 21 bases lying between them. Germline V gene data show CDR1 as LNHNV and CDR2 as YYDKDF (reference sequence). The CDR3 sequence is 16 residues long. CDR3 sequence (DNA): TGTGCCACCAGGACCTTTACCGGAGCCAGTCCTTCACCCCTCCACTTT. Its translation: CATRTFTGASPSPLHF.

This chain connects TRBV5-8 to TRBJ1-5; 7 bases agree with TRBD1. Germline loops: CDR1 SGHTS, CDR2 YDEGEE. This CDR3 comprises 16 residues. Trimming removed 0 bases from V and 5 bases from J; junction bases left unmatched: 8. Here the CDR3 reads CASSLGQGPLHQPQHF. The DNA of the CDR3 is TGTGCCAGCAGCTTGGGACAGGGCCCGTTGCATCAGCCCCAGCATTTT.

V and J are TRBV7-3 and TRBJ2-1; a weak D match, TRBD1 (11 bases). CDR1 is SGHTA and CDR2 is FQGTGA in the germline V gene. The CDR3 sequence is 20 residues long. V lost 0 bases and J lost 4, with 25 bases in between. The CDR3 reads CASSLTGTGGAGGRYNEQFF. The CDR3 coding sequence is TGTGCCAGCAGCTTAACTGGGACAGGGGGAGCGGGAGGGCGTTACAATGAGCAGTTCTTC.

This clone was counted a few times. The rearrangement joins TRBV5-1 to TRBJ2-1; 14 bases match TRBD2. The CDR3 contains 13 residues. Trimming removed 7 bases from V and 10 bases from J; junction bases left unmatched: 4. The germline V gene has CDR1 SGHRS and CDR2 YFSETQ. CDR3 nucleotides: TGCGCCAGCGGACTAGCGGGAGGACAGGAGCAGTTCTTC. Protein product: CASGLAGGQEQFF.

The rearrangement uses TRBV11-2 and TRBJ2-1; 8 bases line up with TRBD2. With V trimmed by 4 bases and J by 7 bases, 9 bases remained unmatched. Germline V gene sequence: CDR1 SGHAT, CDR2 FQNNGV. The CDR3 length is 15 residues. Written as DNA, the CDR3 is TGTGCCAGCAGCTCGGTGCCGGGAGGGGCTAATGAGCAGTTCTTC. Protein product: CASSSVPGGANEQFF.

This clone was picked up one time. CDR3 protein: CASSFRRGPGDTEAFF. CDR3 sequence (DNA): TGTGCCAGCAGCTTTCGGAGGGGGCCCGGGGATACTGAAGCTTTCTTT. The chain joins TRBV7-9 to TRBJ1-1, with 7 bases fitting TRBD1. CDR1 SEHNR and CDR2 FQNEAQ come from the germline V gene (reference sequence). With V trimmed by 3 bases and J by 5 bases, 12 bases remained unmatched. The CDR3 totals 16 residues.

The chain combines TRBV3-1 (or the pseudogene TRBV3-2) with TRBJ2-5; 13 bases map to TRBD2. V lost 1 base to trimming and J lost 2 bases; unmatched junction nucleotides: 1. From germline, CDR1 is LGHDT and CDR2 YNNKEL (reference sequence). The CDR3 covers 16 residues. CDR3 loop: CASSQGTSGSQETQYF. The CDR3 DNA reads as TGTGCCAGCAGCCAAGGGACTAGCGGGAGTCAAGAGACCCAGTACTTC.

The rearrangement uses TRBV5-4 and TRBJ2-1; 14 positions agree with TRBD2. Germline lookup yields CDR1 SGHNT and CDR2 YYREEE (reference sequence). After removal of 4 bases from V and 4 bases from J, the junction contained 4 bases not matched to a gene. The CDR3 spans 16 residues. The chain's CDR3 is CASSQGLAGGYNEQFF. In DNA, the CDR3 is TGTGCCAGCAGCCAAGGACTAGCGGGGGGTTACAATGAGCAGTTCTTC.

The chain links TRBV3-1 (or the pseudogene TRBV3-2) to TRBJ1-1; possible D gene TRBD1, 6 bases. This CDR3 contains 14 residues. CDR1 LGHDT and CDR2 YNNKEL come from the germline V gene (reference sequence). V gave up 5 bases and J gave up 1 base, with 11 bases separating them. The CDR3 DNA follows: TGTGCCAGCAGCAAGACAGGAGGGAACACTGAAGCTTTCTTT. This sequence encodes CASSKTGGNTEAFF.

The rearrangement links TRBV11-2 to TRBJ2-5; 8 positions agree with TRBD1. The V segment lost 1 base and the J segment 3 bases; nucleotides outside the gene matches: 10. The CDR3 is made up of 17 amino acids. Germline loops: CDR1 SGHAT, CDR2 FQNNGV. CDR3 sequence reads: CASSLVGGTGVKETQYF. CDR3 bases: TGTGCCAGCAGCTTAGTTGGTGGGACAGGAGTCAAAGAGACCCAGTACTTC.

The chain employs TRBV7-8 and TRBJ2-2; unclear D gene. Trimming shortened V by 3 bases and J by 1 base, and 6 bases separated the two germline ends. The CDR3 runs to 14 residues. Germline values: CDR1 SGHVS, CDR2 FQNEAQ. CDR3 region: CASSFGRNTGELFF. In DNA, the CDR3 is TGTGCCAGCAGCTTTGGGCGGAACACCGGGGAGCTGTTTTTT.

The table lists this clone with a count of one. The rearrangement uses TRBV7-3 and TRBJ2-2; D ambiguous. CDR3 size: 13 residues. Trimming took off 3 bases at V and 5 bases at J, with 7 bases between the two ends. Germline V gene lookup returns CDR1 SGHTA and CDR2 FQGTGA. This CDR3 is CASSFGGTGELFF. The DNA of the CDR3 is TGTGCCAGCAGCTTTGGCGGAACCGGGGAGCTGTTTTTT.

The chain employs TRBV15 and TRBJ2-5, with D perhaps matching TRBD2 (5 bases). Germline values: CDR1 LNHNV, CDR2 YYDKDF (reference sequence). This CDR3 is built from 14 residues. V was trimmed by 6 bases and J by 4 bases, leaving 15 bases between them. The CDR3, as DNA: TGTGCCACCAGAAATCCGGGGAGAGGAGAGACCCAGTACTTC. This encodes CATRNPGRGETQYF.

This chain links TRBV11-3 with TRBJ2-3; 7 bases align to TRBD2. The ends lost 5 bases at V and 2 bases at J; junction bases unmatched: 4. The CDR3 contains 14 residues. From germline, CDR1 is SGHNT and CDR2 YENEEA. CDR3 coding DNA: TGTGCCAGCAGCCGAAGCGGGACCACAGATACGCAGTATTTT. It translates to CASSRSGTTDTQYF. Variable domain in full (rest from reference TRBV11-3 and TRBJ2-3): EAGVVQSPRYKIIEKKQPVAFWCNPISGHNTLYWYLQNLGQGPELLIRYENEEAVDDSQLPKDRFSAERLKGVDSTLKIQPAELGDSAVYLCASSRSGTTDTQYFGPGTRLTVL.

V gene TRBV6-2 or TRBV6-3 combines with J gene TRBJ2-7, with 7 bases fitting TRBD2. Trimming removed 7 bases from V and 1 base from J; junction bases left unmatched: 10. Looked up from germline, CDR1 is MNHEY and CDR2 is SVGEGT. The CDR3 covers 15 residues. The CDR3 nucleotides read TGTGCCAGCACCCCACTAGCGTCTCAGTCCTACGAGCAGTACTTC. Translating gives CASTPLASQSYEQYF.